This TCR beta chain was identified during a study of somatic mutations in cytotoxic T cells in rheumatoid arthritis. Per the original data handling: Rarely, patient CD8+ clones larger than 1% corresponded to published virus-specific TCRB sequences. TCRdb keeps only in-frame clones here, not all; method: immunoSEQ multiplex PCR. V, J and clone size reflect that table, while D and trimming were determined from the DNA. The sample lists approximately 5,000 clones, 82% seen once, with around 52% in the top ten. Germline V gene sequence: CDR1 MDHEN, CDR2 SYDVKM. The ends were cut back, 8 bases at V and 1 base at J, with 5 bases in the middle. CDR3 size: 11 residues.

Source material: CD8+ T cells sorted from blood. The chain uses TRBV28 and TRBJ1-1; no firm D call. The sequence derives from a woman aged 45-60 years with rheumatoid arthritis. The CDR3 protein is CASSGNTEAFF. In DNA form, the CDR3 reads TGTGCCAGCTCGGGGAACACTGAAGCTTTCTTT.